The rows below give T cell receptor beta chains drawn from one sample of a study of beta chain features in type 1 diabetes. The protocol was immunoSEQ multiplex PCR, while the TCRdb copy is restricted to in-frame clones and leaves out a portion. There are 400,000 to 600,000 clones in the sample; around 30% occur only once, and 0.05% to 0.07% lies in the top ten. The sample consisted of naive CD4+ T cells from blood. These receptors all stem from a man aged 18 to 29 in good health. Both conserved end residues are part of each CDR3. D genes are given only for firm matches. A row's size may be missing; if present it is once, few, many or a size class.

V	size	D	J	CDR3	DNA
TRBV27	.	.	TRBJ2-3	CASSRPSTDTQYF	TGTGCCAGCAGTCGCCCTAGCACAGATACGCAGTATTTT
TRBV10-3	.	TRBD2	TRBJ2-7	CAISESGGTEQYF	TGTGCCATCAGTGAGTCGGGAGGGACCGAGCAGTACTTC
TRBV4-3	.	.	TRBJ2-1	CASSQDRGLNEQFF	TGCGCCAGCAGCCAAGATCGGGGTTTAAATGAGCAGTTCTTC
TRBV5-1	.	.	TRBJ2-2	CASSSTGATGELFF	TGCGCCAGCAGCTCAACTGGTGCCACCGGGGAGCTGTTTTTT
TRBV4-3	few	.	TRBJ2-6	CASSSRGSNVLTF	TGCGCCAGCTCTTCTAGGGGATCCAACGTCCTGACTTTC
TRBV9	few	.	TRBJ2-5	CASTAGREPYQETQYF	TGTGCCAGCACCGCGGGCAGGGAGCCTTACCAAGAGACCCAGTACTTC
TRBV5-1	few	.	TRBJ2-3	CASSPPIQGSADTQYF	TGCGCCAGCAGCCCACCTATACAGGGTAGTGCAGATACGCAGTATTTT
TRBV6-1	few	.	TRBJ2-5	CASSEAGLGTQYF	TGTGCCAGCAGTGAAGCGGGCCTCGGGACCCAGTACTTC
TRBV5-1	few	.	TRBJ2-1	CASSLERLDHNEQFF	TGCGCCAGCAGCTTGGAACGCCTAGACCACAATGAGCAGTTCTTC
TRBV7-2	.	.	TRBJ2-1	CASSAGTRAYNEQFF	TGTGCCAGCAGCGCCGGGACGCGAGCCTACAATGAGCAGTTCTTC
TRBV5-4	.	.	TRBJ2-5	CASSLGGAHQETQYF	TGTGCCAGCAGCTTAGGAGGGGCCCACCAAGAGACCCAGTACTTC
TRBV5-4	.	TRBD2	TRBJ2-1	CASSVGTSGRADNEQFF	TGTGCCAGCAGCGTAGGGACTAGCGGGAGGGCCGACAATGAGCAGTTCTTC
TRBV9	few	TRBD1	TRBJ2-1	CASSVRQGSYNEQFF	TGTGCCAGCAGCGTACGACAGGGCTCCTACAATGAGCAGTTCTTC
TRBV7-9	few	.	TRBJ2-5	CASSLQGETQYF	TGTGCCAGCAGCCTCCAAGGGGAGACCCAGTACTTC
TRBV29-1	.	.	TRBJ1-2	CSVGQSPGNYGYTF	TGCAGCGTCGGACAGTCGCCAGGAAATTATGGCTACACCTTC
TRBV29-1	few	.	TRBJ1-1	CSVENTGRVTEAFF	TGCAGCGTTGAGAATACGGGGAGAGTCACTGAAGCTTTCTTT
TRBV2	.	TRBD1	TRBJ2-1	CASSENRGNEQFF	TGTGCCAGCAGTGAAAACAGGGGAAATGAGCAGTTCTTC
TRBV2	.	TRBD1	TRBJ2-3	CASSGQGGTDTQYF	TGTGCCAGCTCTGGACAGGGAGGAACAGATACGCAGTATTTT
TRBV14	once	.	TRBJ2-5	CASSPLARGETQYF	TGTGCCAGCAGCCCCCTAGCGAGGGGAGAGACCCAGTACTTC
TRBV29-1	few	.	TRBJ1-2	CSVAAQPWGVYGYTF	TGCAGCGTTGCGGCCCAGCCCTGGGGGGTCTATGGCTACACCTTC
TRBV19	.	TRBD2	TRBJ2-1	CASQVTSGGSSYNEQFF	TGTGCCAGTCAAGTGACTAGCGGGGGGAGCTCCTACAATGAGCAGTTCTTC
TRBV29-1	.	.	TRBJ2-1	CSVDKRAEEQFF	TGCAGCGTTGACAAGAGGGCCGAAGAGCAGTTCTTC
TRBV7-2	.	.	TRBJ2-1	CASSLISPEQFF	TGTGCCAGCAGCTTAATCTCACCTGAGCAGTTCTTC
TRBV7-9	.	.	TRBJ2-3	CASSFTGTDTQYF	TGTGCCAGCAGCTTCACCGGCACAGATACGCAGTATTTT
TRBV7-2	.	.	TRBJ2-5	CASSLVFRETQYF	TGTGCCAGCAGCTTAGTATTTCGAGAGACCCAGTACTTC
TRBV11-2	.	.	TRBJ2-3	CASSPPRVGTQYF	TGTGCCAGCAGCCCACCGCGGGTGGGGACGCAGTATTTT
TRBV15	few	.	TRBJ2-3	CATSRDVMRTDTQYF	TGTGCCACCAGCAGAGACGTAATGCGGACAGATACGCAGTATTTT
TRBV4-1	few	.	TRBJ1-4	CASSQGDRPPEKLFF	TGCGCCAGCAGCCAAGGTGACAGACCGCCGGAAAAACTGTTTTTT
TRBV5-4	few	TRBD2	TRBJ2-1	CASSLRLAIGNEQFF	TGTGCCAGCAGCTTGAGACTAGCGATCGGTAATGAGCAGTTCTTC
TRBV30	.	.	TRBJ2-6	CAWSQGQRGANVLTF	TGTGCCTGGAGTCAAGGGCAGCGTGGGGCCAACGTCCTGACTTTC
TRBV6-5	.	.	TRBJ2-1	CASSYRRLTEQFF	TGTGCCAGCAGTTACCGGCGGCTGACTGAGCAGTTCTTC
TRBV11-2	.	.	TRBJ2-1	CASSLLRGKYNEQFF	TGTGCCAGCAGCTTATTACGGGGGAAGTACAATGAGCAGTTCTTC
TRBV5-4	.	.	TRBJ2-1	CASSLAGTEQFF	TGTGCCAGCAGCTTGGCCGGCACTGAGCAGTTCTTC
TRBV30	few	TRBD1	TRBJ1-1	CAYRTGGNTEAFF	TGTGCCTACCGGACAGGGGGGAACACTGAAGCTTTCTTT
TRBV9	.	.	TRBJ1-4	CASSLSRRSNEKLFF	TGTGCCAGCAGCTTATCACGGAGATCCAATGAAAAACTGTTTTTT